The present T cell receptor beta chain was sequenced within a study of blood T cell repertoires in COVID-19. Using immunoSEQ multiplex PCR, the repertoire was profiled, and TCRdb retains in-frame clones only, with some absent. The table lists around 190,000 clones, around nine tenths of them singletons. This CDR3 has 11 residues. Germline V lookup: CDR1 LGHDT, CDR2 YNNKEL (reference sequence). Trimming removed 3 bases at V and 9 bases at J, with 6 bases between. The sequence was collected from a man between 18 and 35 years old with active or convalescent COVID-19. V gene TRBV3-1 (or the pseudogene TRBV3-2) combines with J gene TRBJ1-3, with D possibly matching TRBD1 (6 bases). Material: peripheral blood. CDR3 nucleotide sequence: TGTGCCAGCAGCCAGGGGGCCACCATATATTTT. It codes for CASSQGATIYF.